This T cell receptor beta chain stems from a study of cytomegalovirus exposure and HLA in healthy donors (dated by TCRdb to the late 2010s). Turning to the overall study: In an earlier analysis of 450 to 750 of the donors, 250 to 350 Gb of sequence data and 100 million or so unique TCR beta sequences from 180 million or so T cells were reported. On average, around 230,000 unique TCR beta nucleotide sequences were sequenced per donor among 398 genotyped donors of the cohort, with 15% to 20% of those sequences being non-productive. Typing coverage differed by locus: A, B, C, DRB1 and DQB1 were typed in about 620-630 donors, DQA1 in around 500, DPA1 in around 610, and DPB1 in just under 490. Both class I and class II loci were covered by HLA typing, at four-digit resolution. The study used immunosequencing to profile the T cell repertoires of 670 or so subjects and linked those repertoires to cytomegalovirus serostatus. Four or five DR-DQ haplotypes were handled as single units for association and clustering, since linkage in the cohort was strong. All discovery cohort repertoires had been generated on a single sequencing platform. To predict cytomegalovirus infection status, the study combined high-throughput TCR immunosequencing, statistical association of individual TCRs with disease status, and machine learning. Roughly 320 gigabases of sequencing data and tens of millions of unique TCR sequences made up an early release that covered about 640 HLA-typed donors. An earlier analysis of nearly 600 of the donors applied high-throughput TCR beta sequencing to assess whether each TCR beta V gene segment acted as functional or pseudogenic. In the later analysis, no new phenotypic data were used to find candidate immune exposures; instead, reliance was placed on TCR beta sequences and their occurrence across donors. Besides the first cohort of approximately 710 subjects, a separate validation cohort made up of 120 different subjects was used. The study aimed to test whether cataloging public T cell receptors could reveal signatures of past pathogen exposure. To study patterns of TCR occurrence, a later analysis re-analyzed previously published TCR beta repertoires from around 670 donors and added high-resolution HLA genotyping. Donor age, sex, ethnicity and CMV serostatus were compiled alongside the repertoire data. A later genetic analysis took genome-wide SNP genotypes for 398 of the 666 donors and used that subset as a discovery cohort. Among the roughly 430 genotyped donors, about 85% belonged to the genetic ancestry cluster associated with self-reported Caucasian donors.

Receptor libraries were prepared by the immunoSEQ multiplex PCR assay. For the multiplex PCR, a mixture combining 60 forward primers for TCR Vbeta segments and 13 reverse primers for TCR Jbeta segments was used. The CDR3 region of rearranged TCR beta genes was amplified from genomic DNA with a multiplex PCR assay. The amplified TCR beta libraries were sequenced on the Illumina HiSeq System as 87-base-pair reads. The published analysis was carried out like this. A later analysis counted about 80 million unique TCR beta chains across the 640 or so repertoires, and roughly 11 million of these chains were shared by at least two donors. Raw reads were error-corrected and collapsed into unique sequences with a nearest-neighbor algorithm that merged closely related sequences to remove PCR and sequencing errors. Alignment of CDR3 sequences to IMGT reference sequences was used to assign V, D and J gene segments. Each retained sequence needed at least a six-nucleotide match to both a V gene segment and a J gene segment. A rearrangement was called productive if the CDR3 had no stop codons and remained in frame with V and J, and every other rearrangement was called non-productive. Following IMGT convention, CDR3 was defined as the stretch from the second conserved V-encoded cysteine to the conserved J-encoded phenylalanine. The earlier analysis of roughly 590 of the donors excluded any sequence lacking an unambiguous match to a single V gene segment. An earlier analysis of some 610 of the donors called V segments functional above 56.7% productive rearrangements and segregating when the between-donor standard deviation exceeded 5%. To diagnose cytomegalovirus status from the catalog of TCR beta chain sequences, a statistical classification framework was built. In a later analysis, V and J genes were assigned by comparing TCR nucleotide sequences against IMGT/GENE-DB human TR gene sequences. A later analysis assigned CDR3 sequences and most-parsimonious VDJ recombination scenarios with the TCRdist pipeline. In a later analysis, every TCR beta chain was defined by the combination of its CDR3 amino acid sequence and its V-gene family, and reads without a unique V-gene family were dropped. As a way to deal with suspected cross-contamination and a sequencing artifact, a later analysis dropped approximately 570 nucleotide sequences that were highly shared and had low generation probability. In a later analysis, a clonal expansion index for each public chain was calculated from normalized within-repertoire ranks of inferred template counts. Generation probabilities in a later analysis came from a VDJ recombination model fitted to out-of-frame rearrangements, and those results were checked against IGoR. A later analysis scored TCR-TCR, TCR-HLA and TCR-CMV co-occurrence with hypergeometric tests, applying a repertoire-size bias correction to TCR pairs. False discovery rates were estimated in a later analysis by permuting HLA or CMV assignments 20 times. In a later analysis, co-occurring TCRs were grouped using DBSCAN, and TCRdist sequence similarity was added for clustering within HLA-allele-positive subsets. Co-occurrence clustering excluded repertoires with fewer than 30,000 or more than 120,000 public chains, plus five with anomalous nucleotide sharing. TCRdb re-hosts the immuneACCESS table, in-frame sequences only. Its copies lack some clones; in the studies checked, an unresolved V gene accounts for under half of them, and the cause for the rest is not known. V, J and clone size were drawn from that table, and D and trimming were deduced from the DNA. Recorded for this sample are around 170,000 clones; around 77% of them occurred a single time. 1.9% of the sample belongs to the ten largest clones.

In the case of this clone: The antigen it recognizes is unknown. Per-nucleotide qualities are absent, and no much larger clonotype sits a single base away.

In the germline V gene, CDR1 corresponds to LGHNA and CDR2 to YNFKEQ. Taken from cysteine to phenylalanine, the CDR3 has 12 residues. Only the CDR3 portion is preserved as DNA: 36 bases, with reading frame beginning at the first base. V lost 4 bases and J lost 2 bases; the stretch between them is 2 bases long. On the study overall, not on this receptor specifically: Because HLA typing was unavailable for some donors at each locus, only the typed subset was used in association tests. In this cohort, only TCR beta chains were sequenced, and detectable features were limited by the absence of alpha or paired-chain data. A further reported finding was that TCR beta sequences accurately predicted the HLA-A and HLA-B alleles for most subjects in the first cohort. The presence/absence analyses assumed that sequencing depth was roughly uniform across donors, and that assumption may not be true. Because counts were too low, approximately 15 rarely observed V segments, including chromosome 9 orphons, were excluded from the earlier analysis of some 540 of the donors. Compared with the approximately 670-donor mean, donors in an Asian-associated ancestry cluster had fewer N-insertions in productive TCRs, according to a later genetic analysis. In a later analysis, HLA-associated TCR beta chains showed more clonal expansion and lower generation probabilities than non-associated chains that were equally common. According to a later analysis, TCR association rates differed among HLA loci, with DRB1 alleles showing the most associated TCRs and HLA-C alleles showing the fewest. Strong co-occurrence of HLA alleles, especially DR and DQ, made assigning TCR associations to individual alleles difficult. Linkage disequilibrium might explain the correlated functional status among segregating V segments, but an unknown experimental factor could not be excluded. A later genetic analysis associated a missense DCLRE1C variant with V-gene and J-gene trimming of TCR beta chains, and an independent cohort replicated the association. According to the authors, the approach could potentially be generalized to other disease states and immunological phenotypes. A cluster of highly shared sequence variants was judged likely to represent a technical artifact of the sequencing pipeline. In a later analysis, around 17,000 TCR beta sequences were associated with specific HLA alleles at a false discovery rate of 0.05. CMV serostatus was the only immune exposure information available for the cohort. Across donors, most TCR sequences were observed very rarely, whereas some public TCRs were present in many individuals. The study listed over 150 TCR beta chains as associated with cytomegalovirus. A later analysis reported that several top co-occurrence clusters appeared linked to parvovirus B19, influenza, CMV and Epstein-Barr virus. Cytomegalovirus status was reported to be diagnosed by the classifier with high specificity and sensitivity in both the original and validation cohorts. According to a later analysis, most CMV-associated TCR beta chains appeared to be HLA-restricted, and the HLA associations seemed to be driven largely by CMV exposure. Three of the identified cytomegalovirus-associated TCR beta chains were confirmed in vitro to be specific for cytomegalovirus antigens. Broadly in line with IMGT annotations, most TCR beta V segments showed up in productive rearrangements about 87% or about 30% of the time in an earlier analysis of 587 of the donors. Some IMGT-functional V segments, including TRBV6-2 and TRBV6-3, could not be told apart with the 87-base-pair reads, so those segments were excluded.

In total, about 650 healthy bone marrow donors made up the cohort. At the time of sampling, all cohort members were nominally healthy, though unrecorded immune exposures were likely present. The donor was CMV seronegative and was included in the group of about 400 seronegative cohort members. A peripheral blood sample was provided by each donor, and peripheral blood mononuclear cells were used for TCR beta sequencing. The Qiagen DNeasy Blood Extraction Kit was used to extract genomic DNA from the blood cell samples. The TCR comes from a woman in her 30s in good health and CMV-seronegative. The V gene is TRBV4-2 and the J gene is TRBJ2-2; the D gene remains uncertain. The sample comprised PBMCs. The DNA is TGTGCCAGCAGCCTAAACACCGGGGAGCTGTTTTTT. The resulting protein is CASSLNTGELFF.